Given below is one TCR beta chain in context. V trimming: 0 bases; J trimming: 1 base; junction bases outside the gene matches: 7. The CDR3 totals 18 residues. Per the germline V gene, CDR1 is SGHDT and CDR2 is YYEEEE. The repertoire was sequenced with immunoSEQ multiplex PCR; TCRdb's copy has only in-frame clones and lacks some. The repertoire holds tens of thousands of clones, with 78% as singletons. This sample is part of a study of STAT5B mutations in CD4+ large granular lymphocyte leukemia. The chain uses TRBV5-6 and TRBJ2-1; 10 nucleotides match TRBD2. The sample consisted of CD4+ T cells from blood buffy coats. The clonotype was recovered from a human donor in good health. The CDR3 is CASSLGTSGLGSYNEQFF. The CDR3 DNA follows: TGTGCCAGCAGCTTGGGGACTAGCGGTCTGGGATCCTACAATGAGCAGTTCTTC.